The rows below give T cell receptor beta chains drawn from one sample of a study of blood T cells in healthy people across ages. TCRdb independently ran MiXCR on the 5' RACE reads; one entry per CDR3 protein. Altogether roughly 900,000 distinct CDR3 sequences are present, around 48% being singletons, with the ten largest covering around 15%. Sequenced: blood. These receptors originate from a man aged 25 to 45 in good health. Each CDR3 is given with its conserved first and last residue. A D gene is named only where the DNA matches it firmly. The size of a clone is reported for some rows only, either as once, few or many, or as a class for expanded clones.

J gene	clone size	D gene	V gene	CDR3 DNA	CDR3 protein
TRBJ1-2	NA	NA	TRBV6-6	TGTGCCAGCAGCCCAGCGGTTATCTATGGCTACACCTTC	CASSPAVIYGYTF
TRBJ2-3	few	NA	TRBV28	TGTGCCAGCAGTTTCCCCGAGGAGCGGGGCACAGATACGCAGTATTTT	CASSFPEERGTDTQYF
TRBJ2-1	NA	TRBD1	TRBV7-9	TGTGCCAGCAGCGGAAGCCTGAAGACAGGGGCTCACAATGAGCAGTTCTTC	CASSGSLKTGAHNEQFF
TRBJ1-5	few	NA	TRBV28	TGTGCCAGCAGATTCAGGGTGAATCAGCCCCAGCATTTT	CASRFRVNQPQHF
TRBJ2-7	many	NA	TRBV9	TGTGCCAGCAGCCGGGGGCAGGTAGTCTACGAGCAGTACTTC	CASSRGQVVYEQYF
TRBJ2-3	NA	TRBD2	TRBV6-6	TGTGCCAGCACGGTGGGGGGGGATACGCAGTATTTT	CASTVGGDTQYF
TRBJ1-6	NA	NA	TRBV14	TGTGTCAGCAGCCCGGACAGCCCGGGGACTTCACCCCCCCACTTT	CVSSPDSPGTSPPHF
TRBJ2-5	few	NA	TRBV12-3/TRBV12-4	TGTGCCAGCAGTCGTATGTCAGAGACCCAGTACTTC	CASSRMSETQYF
TRBJ2-4	many	TRBD2	TRBV14	TGTGCCAGCAGCCAAGTGGCGGGGGGAAACATTCAGTACTTC	CASSQVAGGNIQYF
TRBJ2-1	NA	NA	TRBV29-1	TGCAGCGTTGGGAGGGTCGATGAGCAGTTCTTC	CSVGRVDEQFF
TRBJ2-7	few	NA	TRBV20-1	TGCAGTGCTAGAGTCGGGGGCTACGAGCAGTACTTC	CSARVGGYEQYF
TRBJ2-7	NA	TRBD2	TRBV10-3	TGTGCCATCAGGGTCGCGGGGGTTTCCTACGAGCAGTACTTC	CAIRVAGVSYEQYF
TRBJ2-7	NA	TRBD2	TRBV10-3	TGTGCCATCAGTTCCCCGGGACTAGCGGGATCCTACGAGCAGTACTTC	CAISSPGLAGSYEQYF
TRBJ2-2	NA	NA	TRBV7-2	TGTGCCAGCACCCCCGGCGAATTGTACACCGGGGAGCTGTTTTTT	CASTPGELYTGELFF
TRBJ2-3	NA	TRBD2	TRBV30	TGTGCCTGGAGTACGTCTACTAGCGGGGGGCATACAGATACGCAGTATTTT	CAWSTSTSGGHTDTQYF
TRBJ2-3	NA	NA	TRBV4-3	TGCGCCAGCAGCCAAGAACGCAGGGGCACAGATACGCAGTATTTT	CASSQERRGTDTQYF
TRBJ2-7	NA	TRBD2	TRBV7-9	TGTGCCAGCAGCCGAGAGAGGACTAGCGGGATCGGATACGAGCAGTACTTC	CASSRERTSGIGYEQYF
TRBJ1-2	NA	NA	TRBV4-1	TGCGCCAGCAGCCCAAGGGCGGGGGCGGACTATGGCTACACCTTC	CASSPRAGADYGYTF
TRBJ2-3	NA	NA	TRBV7-9	TGTGCCAGCAGCGTAGCCTTTTGGCGGGGATCGCAGTATTTT	CASSVAFWRGSQYF
TRBJ2-7	few	NA	TRBV25-1	TGTGCCAGCAAATTGCTGGGGGGCGAGCAGTACTTC	CASKLLGGEQYF
TRBJ2-5	NA	NA	TRBV21-1	TGTGCCAGCAGCAAAGTAACCCCCCAAGAGACCCAGTACTTC	CASSKVTPQETQYF
TRBJ2-3	NA	TRBD2	TRBV7-2	TGTGCCAGCAGCTCCCGGGGGGTGAAGGATACGCAGTATTTT	CASSSRGVKDTQYF
TRBJ2-4	NA	NA	TRBV24-1	TGTGCCACCAGTGAGCAGGGGCTCATTCAGTACTTC	CATSEQGLIQYF
TRBJ2-2	NA	TRBD1	TRBV7-9	TGTGCCAGCAGCACACAGGGGCGAGACACCGGGGAGCTGTTTTTT	CASSTQGRDTGELFF
TRBJ2-3	NA	TRBD1	TRBV5-1	TGCGCCAGCAGCGCTCGGGACAGCTCAAGCACAGATACGCAGTATTTT	CASSARDSSSTDTQYF
TRBJ2-7	NA	NA	TRBV20-1	TGCAGTGCGCTCGGGTCCTACGAGCAGTACTTC	CSALGSYEQYF
TRBJ1-2	few	TRBD1	TRBV6-5	TGTGCCAGCACTCAGACAGGGGGAATCGATGGCTACACCTTC	CASTQTGGIDGYTF
TRBJ1-2	few	TRBD1	TRBV20-1	TGCAGTGCTCGGGCCCAGGGGGCCGACTATGGCTACACCTTC	CSARAQGADYGYTF
TRBJ2-3	NA	TRBD2	TRBV20-1	TGCAGTGCTGGGCCCGCGGGGGGCCGCACAGATACGCAGTATTTT	CSAGPAGGRTDTQYF
TRBJ1-5	once	TRBD1	TRBV2	TGTGCCAGCAATGGACAGGAGCCACAGCCCCAGCATTTT	CASNGQEPQPQHF
TRBJ1-4	NA	NA	TRBV28	TGTGCCAGCAGTCCCCGGGCCTTACTGTTTTTT	CASSPRALLFF
TRBJ2-5	once	NA	TRBV7-6	TGTGCCAGCAGCTTAGCTCTAGAGCAGACCCAGTACTTC	CASSLALEQTQYF
TRBJ2-3	few	NA	TRBV7-2	TGTGCCAGCAGCTTAGCCACAGCATGGGGGAATACGCAGTATTTT	CASSLATAWGNTQYF
TRBJ2-5	NA	NA	TRBV7-9	TGTGCCAGCAGCCGGGGGGACAGGAATTACAATGAGCAGTACTTC	CASSRGDRNYNEQYF
TRBJ1-1	many	NA	TRBV2	TGTGCCAGCACCGGACAAGGGGTTTTGGGCACTGAAGCTTTCTTT	CASTGQGVLGTEAFF
TRBJ2-4	NA	TRBD1	TRBV30	TGTGCCTGGAGGGGTCCCGGACAGGGTAAAAACATTCAGTACTTC	CAWRGPGQGKNIQYF
TRBJ1-5	NA	TRBD1	TRBV20-1	TGCAGTGCTGGGAGACCGACAGGGGGCAGTAATCAGCCCCAGCATTTT	CSAGRPTGGSNQPQHF
TRBJ2-5	NA	NA	TRBV12-3/TRBV12-4	TGTGCCAGCAGTTTCGGACCGGTACAAGAGACCCAGTACTTC	CASSFGPVQETQYF
TRBJ1-5	few	TRBD1	TRBV28	TGTGCCAGCAGGGACAGGGGGCGTATAGGCAATCAGCCCCAGCATTTT	CASRDRGRIGNQPQHF
TRBJ2-6	few	NA	TRBV28	TGTGCCAGCAGTTTGATAGCCGGGGCCAACGTCCTGACTTTC	CASSLIAGANVLTF
TRBJ1-5	NA	NA	TRBV12-3/TRBV12-4	TGTGCCAGCAATCCGGACCCCGGCTACAATCAGCCCCAGCATTTT	CASNPDPGYNQPQHF
TRBJ2-5	few	NA	TRBV7-2	TGTGCCAGCAGCTTATGGAGGGAAGAGACCCAGTACTTC	CASSLWREETQYF
TRBJ1-1	few	NA	TRBV29-1	TGCAGCGCCGGACGGGTGGTCAGCATGAACACTGAAGCTTTCTTT	CSAGRVVSMNTEAFF
TRBJ1-1	few	NA	TRBV6-5	TGTGCCAGCAGTTACATGGTCGTGGGGGCCCCTGAAGCTTTCTTT	CASSYMVVGAPEAFF
TRBJ2-1	NA	TRBD2	TRBV15	TGTGCCACCAGCAGAGATGGTCTAGCGGGAGTGGATGAGCAGTTCTTC	CATSRDGLAGVDEQFF
TRBJ2-1	NA	TRBD2	TRBV9	TGTGCCAGCAGCGTAGCCCTGGGGGGGTACAATGAGCAGTTCTTC	CASSVALGGYNEQFF
TRBJ2-7	NA	NA	TRBV7-2	TGTGCCAGCAGCTTAGGCGCAGGGCTAACCTACGAGCAGTACTTC	CASSLGAGLTYEQYF
TRBJ2-5	NA	NA	TRBV6-5	TGTGCCAGCAGTTACGGGACCGCGGCGACCCAGTACTTC	CASSYGTAATQYF
TRBJ1-6	NA	NA	TRBV7-2	TGTGCCAGCAGCTTACGGCGGCAGAGTAATTCACCCCTCCACTTT	CASSLRRQSNSPLHF
TRBJ2-4	NA	NA	TRBV29-1	TGCAGCGTTGAAGGCAGACAGAAAAACATTCAGTACTTC	CSVEGRQKNIQYF
TRBJ1-1	few	NA	TRBV29-1	TGCAGCGTTGAAGAACATCGGAAGACTGAAGCTTTCTTT	CSVEEHRKTEAFF
TRBJ2-6	few	TRBD2	TRBV5-6	TGTGCCAGCAGCTCTGTTGGCGGGGGAGTCTCTGGGGCCAACGTCCTGACTTTC	CASSSVGGGVSGANVLTF
TRBJ2-5	NA	NA	TRBV29-1	TGCAGCGTTGAAGATTGGGCCGGGGAGACCCAGTACTTC	CSVEDWAGETQYF
TRBJ2-5	NA	NA	TRBV25-1	TGTGCCAGCAGCTCCCCGACAGGTCACCAAGAGACCCAGTACTTC	CASSSPTGHQETQYF
TRBJ2-6	few	NA	TRBV4-2	TGTGCCAGCAGCCAAGGGAGGGCTGGGGCCAACGTCCTGACTTTC	CASSQGRAGANVLTF